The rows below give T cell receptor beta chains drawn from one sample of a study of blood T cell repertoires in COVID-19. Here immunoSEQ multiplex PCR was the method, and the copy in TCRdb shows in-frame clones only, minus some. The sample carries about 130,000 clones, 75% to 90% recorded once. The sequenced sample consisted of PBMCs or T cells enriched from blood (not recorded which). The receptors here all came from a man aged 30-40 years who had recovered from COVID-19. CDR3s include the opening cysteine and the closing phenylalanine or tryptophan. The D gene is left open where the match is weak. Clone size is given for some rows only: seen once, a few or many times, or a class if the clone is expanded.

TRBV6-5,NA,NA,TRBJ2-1,CASSYSRADAYNEQFF,TGTGCCAGCAGTTACTCGAGGGCGGATGCCTACAATGAGCAGTTCTTC
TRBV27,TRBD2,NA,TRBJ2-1,CASSSRTSHNEQFF,TGTGCCAGCAGTTCCCGGACTAGCCACAATGAGCAGTTCTTC
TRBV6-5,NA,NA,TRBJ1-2,CASYEGGYTF,TGTGCCAGCTACGAGGGAGGCTACACCTTC
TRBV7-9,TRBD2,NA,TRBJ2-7,CASSLGGVAGGEQYF,TGTGCCAGCAGCTTAGGTGGGGTCGCGGGAGGCGAGCAGTACTTC
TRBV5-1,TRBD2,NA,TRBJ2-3,CASSPSRTSGATDTQYF,TGCGCCAGCAGCCCCTCCCGGACTAGCGGGGCGACAGATACGCAGTATTTT
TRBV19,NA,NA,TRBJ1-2,CASSIVGGRGYTF,TGTGCCAGTAGTATAGTTGGGGGCCGTGGCTACACCTTC
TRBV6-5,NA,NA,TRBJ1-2,CASSDGDFYTYGYTF,TGTGCCAGCAGCGACGGAGACTTCTATACCTATGGCTACACCTTC
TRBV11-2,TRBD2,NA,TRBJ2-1,CASSLAGTSLVEQFF,TGTGCCAGCAGCTTAGCCGGGACTAGCCTGGTTGAGCAGTTCTTC
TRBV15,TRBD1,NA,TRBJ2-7,CATSRDRGRDEQYF,TGTGCCACCAGCAGGGACAGGGGGAGGGACGAGCAGTACTTC
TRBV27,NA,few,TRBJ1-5,CASSLSQGGRPQHF,TGTGCCAGCAGTTTATCGCAGGGAGGGCGGCCCCAGCATTTT
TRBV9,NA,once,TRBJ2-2,CASRTDSNTGELFF,TGTGCCAGCAGGACAGATTCGAACACCGGGGAGCTGTTTTTT
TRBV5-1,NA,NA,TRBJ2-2,CASRAENSGELFF,TGCGCCAGCAGGGCGGAGAACTCCGGGGAGCTGTTTTTT
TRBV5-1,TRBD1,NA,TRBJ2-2,CASSATGAGTGELFF,TGCGCCAGCAGCGCGACAGGGGCGGGCACCGGGGAGCTGTTTTTT
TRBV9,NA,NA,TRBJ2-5,CASSVGASETQETQYF,TGTGCCAGCAGCGTAGGTGCTAGCGAAACCCAAGAGACCCAGTACTTC
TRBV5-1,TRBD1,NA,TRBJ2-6,CASSLPGTGVAGANVLTF,TGCGCCAGCAGCTTGCCCGGGACAGGGGTGGCTGGGGCCAACGTCCTGACTTTC